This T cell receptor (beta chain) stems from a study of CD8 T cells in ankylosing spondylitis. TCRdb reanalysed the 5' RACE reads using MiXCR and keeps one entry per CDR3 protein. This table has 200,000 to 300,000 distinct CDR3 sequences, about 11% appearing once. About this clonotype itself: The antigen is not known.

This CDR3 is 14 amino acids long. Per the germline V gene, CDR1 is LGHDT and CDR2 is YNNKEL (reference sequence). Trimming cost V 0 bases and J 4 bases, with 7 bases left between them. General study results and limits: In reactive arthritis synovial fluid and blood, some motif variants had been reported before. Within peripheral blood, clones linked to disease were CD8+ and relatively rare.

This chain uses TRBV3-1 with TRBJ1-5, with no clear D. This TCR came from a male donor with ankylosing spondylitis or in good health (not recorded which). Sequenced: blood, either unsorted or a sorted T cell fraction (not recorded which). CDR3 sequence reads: CASSQDSVNQPQHF. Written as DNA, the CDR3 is TGTGCCAGCAGCCAAGATTCGGTGAATCAGCCCCAGCATTTT.